These 14 T cell receptor beta chains came from one sample sequenced in a study of shared clonotypes between healthy human individuals. Produced via immunoSEQ multiplex PCR; TCRdb's table is partial and in-frame only. The sample gives millions of clones, 85% to 95% of which show up once; 0.13% is in the top ten. The sample comprised naive CD4+ T cells sorted from blood. Subset in this sample: CD45RA+ positively selected. The receptors were sampled from a man aged 18 to 35 in good health.

The J gene is TRBJ2-3, the V gene TRBV6-4, with TRBD2 matching over 15 bases. The J segment lost 7 bases and the V segment lost 6 bases, leaving 8 bases of the junction unmatched. There are 16 residues in the CDR3. The V gene's germline CDR1 is MRHNA and CDR2 SNTAGT. The CDR3 DNA sequence: TGTGCCAGCAGCCCAGGGACTAGCGGGAGGCAGTATACGCAGTATTTT. This sequence encodes CASSPGTSGRQYTQYF.

The chain couples TRBV30 to TRBJ1-5; possible D gene TRBD1, 5 bases. Germline CDR1 GTSNPN, CDR2 SVGIG (reference sequence). The germline V and J ends were trimmed by 2 bases and 4 bases, with 15 bases remaining between them. The CDR3 is 15 amino acids. The CDR3: CAWSPDSGPNQPQHF. CDR3 sequence (DNA): TGTGCCTGGAGTCCTGACAGTGGGCCTAATCAGCCCCAGCATTTT.

The chain employs TRBV11-2 and TRBJ2-1; perhaps TRBD2 as D (6 bases). Trimming left V 5 bases short and J 6 bases short, with 8 bases between. This CDR3 has 12 amino acids. The germline V gene encodes CDR1 SGHAT and CDR2 FQNNGV. The CDR3 sequence: CASSPAGNEQFF. CDR3 DNA: TGTGCCAGCAGCCCAGCGGGCAATGAGCAGTTCTTC.

This chain connects TRBV2 to TRBJ1-2, with TRBD1 matching 8 bases. The CDR3 is made up of 12 amino acids. With V trimmed by 10 bases and J by 4 bases, 5 bases remained unmatched. Germline lookup yields CDR1 SNHLY and CDR2 FYNNEI. The CDR3 loop is CAMRGQGYGYTF. CDR3 nucleotide sequence: TGTGCCATGAGAGGACAGGGCTATGGCTACACCTTC. Combining the CDR3 with reference TRBV2 and TRBJ1-2 gives the whole variable domain EPEVTQTPSHQVTQMGQEVILRCVPISNHLYFYWYRQILGQKVEFLVSFYNNEISEKSEIFDDQFSVERPDGSNFTLKIRSTKLEDSAMYFCAMRGQGYGYTFGSGTRLTVV.

The chain's CDR3 is CASSLLTGDTEAFF. The DNA for the CDR3 is TGTGCCAGCAGCTTACTTACGGGGGACACTGAAGCTTTCTTT. The chain has TRBV7-9 and TRBJ1-1; tentative D call: TRBD1 (5 bases). Trimming pared 2 bases from V and 3 bases from J, leaving 10 bases between. This CDR3 contains 14 residues. Germline loops: CDR1 SEHNR, CDR2 FQNEAQ (reference sequence). The full variable domain, rest sourced from reference TRBV7-9 and TRBJ1-1, is DTGVSQNPRHKITKRGQNVTFRCDPISEHNRLYWYRQTLGQGPEFLTYFQNEAQLEKSRLLSDRFSAERPKGSFSTLEIQRTEQGDSAMYLCASSLLTGDTEAFFGQGTRLTVV.

V and J are TRBV6-6 and TRBJ1-5; the match to TRBD1 covers 7 bases. J gave up 6 bases and V 7 bases, and 6 bases lay outside the gene matches. Germline assignment: CDR1 MNHNY and CDR2 SVGAGI (reference sequence). The CDR3 runs 13 residues. CDR3 amino acids: CASKQGESQPQHF. DNA of the CDR3: TGTGCCAGCAAGCAGGGGGAGAGTCAGCCCCAGCATTTT.

This rearrangement joins TRBV27 to TRBJ2-1; D perhaps matches TRBD1 (6 bases). The CDR3 loop spans 17 amino acids. Trimming stripped 3 bases from V and 3 bases from J, with 18 bases between. Germline V gene lookup returns CDR1 MNHEY and CDR2 SMNVEV (reference sequence). CDR3 DNA sequence: TGTGCCAGCAGTTTGTGGTCGACAGGTCGGAACTACAATGAGCAGTTCTTC. This encodes CASSLWSTGRNYNEQFF.

This chain joins TRBV5-1 and TRBJ2-3; a weak D match, TRBD2 (7 bases). The CDR3 spans 15 residues. Germline V CDR1 and CDR2: SGHRS, YFSETQ. The ends were cut back, 2 bases at V and 3 bases at J, with 13 bases in the middle. The CDR3 sequence is CASSFGGAMTDTQYF. CDR3 nucleotides: TGCGCCAGCAGCTTTGGGGGGGCCATGACAGATACGCAGTATTTT. The full variable domain, in which reference TRBV5-1 and TRBJ2-3 provide the parts outside the CDR3, is KAGVTQTPRYLIKTRGQQVTLSCSPISGHRSVSWYQQTPGQGLQFLFEYFSETQRNKGNFPGRFSGRQFSNSRSEMNVSTLELGDSALYLCASSFGGAMTDTQYFGPGTRLTVL.

About this clone itself: This may be a read error: a much more frequent sequence differs by one nucleotide. Other DNA sequences in this specimen translate into the identical CDR3. The gene calls are TRBV30 and TRBJ1-6; 7 bases fit TRBD1. In germline, CDR1 is GTSNPN, CDR2 SVGIG (reference sequence). The CDR3 is 12 residues long. Trimming cost V 5 bases and J 7 bases; bases outside gene matches: 2. CDR3 sequence reads: CAWDRENSPLHF. The CDR3 nucleotides read TGTGCCTGGGACAGGGAGAATTCACCCCTCCACTTT.

The V call is TRBV5-4, the J call TRBJ2-3; D perhaps matches TRBD1 (6 bases). Germline CDR1 reads SGHNT; CDR2 reads YYREEE (reference sequence). The CDR3 runs 15 residues. V was cut by 2 bases and J by 0 bases, with 10 bases left in between. In nucleotides, the CDR3 is TGTGCCAGCAGCTTTGGCAGGGGTAGCACAGATACGCAGTATTTT. It yields the protein CASSFGRGSTDTQYF.

The chain has TRBV30 and TRBJ2-7; TRBD1 matches 10 bases. CDR1 and CDR2 (germline): GTSNPN, SVGIG (reference sequence). The length of the CDR3 is 14 residues. V lost 3 bases to trimming and J lost 0 bases; unmatched junction nucleotides: 2. This chain's CDR3 is CAWSRTGGSYEQYF. In DNA, the CDR3 is TGTGCCTGGAGCCGGACAGGGGGCTCCTACGAGCAGTACTTC.

This clone was observed a few times. J is TRBJ1-5 and V is TRBV30; weak D call: TRBD1 (5 bases). Per germline, CDR1 GTSNPN and CDR2 SVGIG (reference sequence). Trimming left V 2 bases short and J 6 bases short, with 11 bases between. The CDR3 extends over 13 amino acids. This CDR3 reads CAWSFRAGQPQHF. The CDR3 DNA sequence: TGTGCCTGGAGTTTCAGGGCAGGTCAGCCCCAGCATTTT. Based on the CDR3 plus reference TRBV30 and TRBJ1-5, the full variable domain is SQTIHQWPATLVQPVGSPLSLECTVEGTSNPNLYWYRQAAGRGLQLLFYSVGIGQISSEVPQNLSASRPQDRQFILSSKKLLLSDSGFYLCAWSFRAGQPQHFGDGTRLSIL.

The genes are TRBV5-1 and TRBJ2-3; TRBD1 matches 7 bases. With V trimmed by 4 bases and J by 8 bases, 10 bases remained unmatched. Germline V gives CDR1 SGHRS, CDR2 YFSETQ. The CDR3 runs 14 residues. As DNA, the CDR3 is TGCGCCAGCAGCGAGGGGACAGCTCGTTCTACGCAGTATTTT. It translates to CASSEGTARSTQYF.

CDR3 amino acids: CASSASGTASYEQYF. The DNA of the CDR3 is TGTGCCAGCAGTGCATCCGGGACAGCCTCCTACGAGCAGTACTTC. This chain links TRBV28 with TRBJ2-7; 7 bases agree with TRBD1. The CDR3 extends over 15 amino acids. J was trimmed by 0 bases and V by 5 bases; bases with no gene match: 7. Looked up from germline, CDR1 is MDHEN and CDR2 is SYDVKM.